What follows are 22 T cell receptor beta chains derived from one specimen sequenced in a study of cytomegalovirus exposure and HLA in healthy donors. Vbeta (60) and Jbeta (13) primers were used in the PCR. Assay used: immunoSEQ multiplex PCR; TCRdb lists only in-frame clones, some missing. The table has approximately 200,000 clones, approximately 78% seen once. Material for sequencing was PBMCs. Receptors originate from a woman in her forties or fifties in good health and CMV-seropositive.

This chain joins TRBV18 and TRBJ2-5; D possibly corresponds to TRBD2 (5 bases). The CDR3 spans 14 residues. CDR1 is KGHSH and CDR2 is LQKENI in the germline V gene. Trimming stripped 1 base from V and 2 bases from J, with 8 bases between. The DNA of the CDR3 is TGTGCCAGCTCACCACTGCCGGGGCAAGAGACCCAGTACTTC. Protein sequence: CASSPLPGQETQYF.

V and J are TRBV7-2 and TRBJ2-2, with 14 positions matching TRBD2. Trimming at V came to 5 bases and at J to 6 bases, leaving 2 bases not matched to a gene. CDR1 is SGHTA and CDR2 is FQGNSA in the germline V gene. There are 15 residues in the CDR3. The DNA of the CDR3 is TGTGCCAGCAGCATGACTAGCGGGGGGGCCGGGGAGCTGTTTTTT. Translating it yields CASSMTSGGAGELFF.

The V and J genes are TRBV30 and TRBJ2-5; D call uncertain. The CDR3 covers 13 residues. Trimming removed 1 base from V and 1 base from J, with 7 bases in between. Germline CDR1 GTSNPN, CDR2 SVGIG (reference sequence). The CDR3 nucleotides are TGTGCCTGGAGTGCGAGGAGCCAAGAGACCCAGTACTTC. Translation gives CAWSARSQETQYF.

The chain employs TRBV18 and TRBJ1-5; tentative D call: TRBD1 (6 bases). V was clipped by 2 bases and J by 4 bases, with 24 bases between them. Germline V lookup: CDR1 KGHSH, CDR2 LQKENI. The CDR3 has 19 residues. The CDR3 DNA reads as TGTGCCAGCTCACCAATTGGGGGCATGGGCCCTCTCTCTAATCAGCCCCAGCATTTT. Its protein is CASSPIGGMGPLSNQPQHF.

The V call is TRBV11-2, the J call TRBJ2-1; 11 bases agree with TRBD1. Germline CDR1 SGHAT, CDR2 FQNNGV. After removal of 6 bases from V and 0 bases from J, the junction contained 13 bases not matched to a gene. CDR3 length equals 19 residues. The CDR3 DNA reads TGTGCCAGCAGGGGGATACCGGGACAGGGGGGTGGCTCCTACAATGAGCAGTTCTTC. Translation gives CASRGIPGQGGGSYNEQFF.

The V gene is TRBV7-2, the J gene TRBJ1-5; a weak D match, TRBD1 (5 bases). Per the germline V gene, CDR1 is SGHTA and CDR2 is FQGNSA. The CDR3 has 15 amino acids. The ends were cut back, 1 base at V and 7 bases at J, with 14 bases in the middle. In nucleotides, the CDR3 is TGTGCCAGCAGCTTAGGTCTTGGGGCCCGACAGCCCCAGCATTTT. This translates into CASSLGLGARQPQHF.

The J gene is TRBJ1-6, the V gene TRBV27; D is possibly TRBD1 (6 bases). Trimming left V 11 bases short and J 9 bases short, with 17 bases between. The CDR3 runs to 13 residues. Germline assignment: CDR1 MNHEY and CDR2 SMNVEV (reference sequence). CDR3 loop: CASCTGKGSPLHF. The CDR3 nucleotides are TGTGCCTCTTGCACAGGGAAGGGTTCACCCCTCCACTTT.

This clone was recorded a few times. The chain employs TRBV28 and TRBJ2-1; a possible D gene is TRBD2 (5 bases). Germline V gives CDR1 MDHEN, CDR2 SYDVKM. This CDR3 is built from 14 residues. Between the trimmed V and J ends, which lost 6 bases and 1 base, there was a span of 10 bases. The CDR3 loop reads CASRGRASYNEQFF. The CDR3 nucleotides are TGTGCCAGCAGAGGGAGAGCATCCTACAATGAGCAGTTCTTC.

As DNA, the CDR3 is TGTGCCAGCAGCTCCCTAGGTCCCATCGAGCAGTACTTC. Translated, it gives CASSSLGPIEQYF. This chain connects TRBV7-8 to TRBJ2-7; D remains ambiguous. There are 13 residues in the CDR3. Per germline, CDR1 SGHVS and CDR2 FQNEAQ. V was cut by 4 bases and J by 6 bases, with 13 bases left in between.

This clone appeared once. The chain combines TRBV7-9 with TRBJ1-6; 7 bases match TRBD1. The junction had 7 bases not matched to a gene; V was cut back by 4 bases and J by 7 bases. The CDR3 length is 15 residues. The germline V gene encodes CDR1 SEHNR and CDR2 FQNEAQ (reference sequence). Written as DNA, the CDR3 is TGTGCCAGCAGCTCACAGGGGATAAGAAATTCACCCCTCCACTTT. Protein product: CASSSQGIRNSPLHF. The entire variable domain, with the rest obtained from reference TRBV7-9 and TRBJ1-6, is as follows: DTGVSQNPRHKITKRGQNVTFRCDPISEHNRLYWYRQTLGQGPEFLTYFQNEAQLEKSRLLSDRFSAERPKGSFSTLEIQRTEQGDSAMYLCASSSQGIRNSPLHFGNGTRLTVT.

The gene calls are TRBV12-5 and TRBJ2-1; 8 nucleotides line up with TRBD2. Germline loops: CDR1 LGHNT, CDR2 FRNRAP. This CDR3 has 15 residues. Trimming took 6 bases from V and 7 from J; bases not matched to a gene: 11. CDR3 sequence reads: CASGPPLAVWNEQFF. Written as DNA, the CDR3 is TGTGCTAGTGGGCCCCCACTAGCGGTCTGGAATGAGCAGTTCTTC.

The chain uses TRBV11-3 and TRBJ2-5; 10 bases map to TRBD2. J was trimmed by 2 bases and V by 5 bases; bases with no gene match: 5. The CDR3 contains 15 residues. Per germline, CDR1 SGHNT and CDR2 YENEEA. The CDR3 protein is CASSRGLADQETQYF. CDR3 in DNA: TGTGCCAGCAGCCGCGGACTAGCGGATCAAGAGACCCAGTACTTC.

This rearrangement joins TRBV6-5 to TRBJ2-3; 7 bases are shared with TRBD1. Germline V lookup: CDR1 MNHEY, CDR2 SVGAGI. V shed 5 bases and J 5 bases; nucleotides not matched to a gene: 7. The CDR3 consists of 14 residues. The CDR3 sequence is CASSHRDRRDTQYF. CDR3 coding DNA: TGTGCCAGCAGTCACCGGGACAGACGAGATACGCAGTATTTT.

The rearrangement links TRBV5-6 to TRBJ2-3; TRBD1 might be the D (6 bases). The CDR3 totals 14 residues. Trimming shortened V by 4 bases and J by 2 bases, and 11 bases separated the two germline ends. Germline CDR1 SGHDT, CDR2 YYEEEE. DNA for the CDR3: TGTGCCAGCAGCCAGACAGGTCCCACAGATACGCAGTATTTT. It encodes CASSQTGPTDTQYF.

The rearrangement joins TRBV10-2 to TRBJ1-6; D unclear. The V gene's germline CDR1 is WSHSY and CDR2 SAAADI. The CDR3 is 15 residues long. The germline V and J ends were trimmed by 0 bases and 8 bases, with 11 bases remaining between them. The CDR3 DNA follows: TGCGCCAGCAGTGAGTCAGTAACAGTTTATTCACCCCTCCACTTT. Residues: CASSESVTVYSPLHF.

This sequence joins TRBV7-9 and TRBJ2-7, with 15 bases identical to TRBD2. After removal of 5 bases from V and 0 bases from J, the junction contained 11 bases not matched to a gene. Germline-derived CDR1 and CDR2 are SEHNR and FQNEAQ (reference sequence). The CDR3 is made up of 19 amino acids. CDR3 bases: TGTGCCAGCAGCCCAAATGGACTAGCGGGAGGGCCTATCTCCTACGAGCAGTACTTC. Its translation: CASSPNGLAGGPISYEQYF.

V is TRBV6-1 and J is TRBJ1-3; a possible D gene is TRBD1 (6 bases). CDR1 MNHNS and CDR2 SASEGT come from the germline V gene. This CDR3 contains 17 residues. The germline V and J ends were trimmed by 3 bases and 0 bases, with 15 bases remaining between them. The CDR3 spells CASSDRGGGVSGNTIYF. CDR3 in DNA: TGTGCCAGCAGTGATCGGGGAGGGGGGGTCTCTGGAAACACCATATATTTT.

The CDR3 sequence: CASSVAGGPGYGYTF. The CDR3, as DNA: TGTGCCAGCAGCGTAGCGGGAGGACCAGGCTATGGCTACACCTTC. This chain uses TRBV9 with TRBJ1-2, with no clear D. Trimming took off 0 bases at V and 4 bases at J, with 13 bases between the two ends. The CDR3 has 15 residues. CDR1 SGDLS and CDR2 YYNGEE come from the germline V gene.

This sequence joins TRBV7-9 and TRBJ2-1; D is uncertain. Trimming removed 2 bases from V and 0 bases from J, with 5 bases in between. This CDR3 has 14 amino acids. Germline lookup yields CDR1 SEHNR and CDR2 FQNEAQ (reference sequence). CDR3 sequence reads: CASSLFSSYNEQFF. The CDR3 bases are TGTGCCAGCAGCTTATTTAGCTCCTACAATGAGCAGTTCTTC.

The table lists this clone with a count of one. The chain recombines TRBV4-1 with TRBJ1-6; possible D gene TRBD1, 6 bases. CDR1 MGHRA and CDR2 YSYEKL come from the germline V gene. Trimming took off 1 base at V and 7 bases at J, with 17 bases between the two ends. The CDR3 spans 17 residues. CDR3 amino acids: CASSQVNLRGLNSPLHF. Here the CDR3 DNA reads TGCGCCAGCAGCCAAGTAAACCTCAGGGGTCTAAATTCACCCCTCCACTTT.

The chain joins TRBV7-8 to TRBJ2-1, with D maybe TRBD2 (6 bases). CDR1 is SGHVS and CDR2 is FQNEAQ in the germline V gene. This CDR3 region has 16 residues. Trimming shortened V by 4 bases and J by 4 bases, and 17 bases separated the two germline ends. CDR3 in DNA: TGTGCCAGCAGCTCGAGACTAGACTTGGGATACAATGAGCAGTTCTTC. It yields the protein CASSSRLDLGYNEQFF.

CDR3 nucleotide sequence: TGTGCCAGTAGTGTACCGGGACTAGCGGGATATAATGAGCAGTTCTTC. It translates to CASSVPGLAGYNEQFF. The chain uses TRBV19 and TRBJ2-1, with 13 bases matching TRBD2. The J segment lost 7 bases and the V segment lost 5 bases, leaving 8 bases of the junction unmatched. Germline V gene data show CDR1 as LNHDA and CDR2 as SQIVND (reference sequence). There are 16 residues in the CDR3.